Listed below are T cell receptor beta chains from one sample, sequenced in a study of blood T cells in healthy people across ages. TCRdb re-derived calls from the 5' RACE reads in MiXCR, one entry per CDR3 protein. The table records some 860,000 distinct CDR3 sequences, 56% of them present only once. Sequenced input: blood. The source of these receptors is a middle-aged man in good health. The CDR3 runs from the conserved cysteine through the conserved F or W. The D gene is left open where the match is weak. Clone sizes are given selectively: once, few, many, or a class where the clone is expanded.

d_call: NA
j_call: TRBJ1-2
cdr3_length: 13
clone_size: NA
v_call: TRBV12-3/TRBV12-4
cdr3_aa: CASSPEINYGYTF
cdr3_nt: TGTGCCAGCAGTCCCGAAATAAACTATGGCTACACCTTC

d_call: NA
j_call: TRBJ2-3
cdr3_length: 14
clone_size: NA
v_call: TRBV6-6
cdr3_aa: CSTTEHFHTDTQYF
cdr3_nt: TGTTCCACCACCGAGCATTTTCATACAGATACGCAGTATTTT

d_call: NA
j_call: TRBJ2-3
cdr3_length: 12
clone_size: NA
v_call: TRBV29-1
cdr3_aa: CSVRTEKDTQYF
cdr3_nt: TGCAGCGTTCGGACTGAAAAAGATACGCAGTATTTT

d_call: NA
j_call: TRBJ1-2
cdr3_length: 13
clone_size: NA
v_call: TRBV30
cdr3_aa: CAWSLQGNCGYTF
cdr3_nt: TGTGCCTGGAGTTTACAGGGAAACTGTGGCTACACCTTC

d_call: NA
j_call: TRBJ2-6
cdr3_length: 17
clone_size: few
v_call: TRBV24-1
cdr3_aa: CATSDLGEGSGANVLTF
cdr3_nt: TGTGCCACCAGTGATTTAGGTGAGGGGTCCGGGGCCAACGTCCTGACTTTC

d_call: TRBD1
j_call: TRBJ2-1
cdr3_length: 15
clone_size: NA
v_call: TRBV6-2/TRBV6-3
cdr3_aa: CASTEDRASYNEQFF
cdr3_nt: TGTGCCAGCACCGAGGACAGGGCATCCTACAATGAGCAGTTCTTC

d_call: NA
j_call: TRBJ2-5
cdr3_length: 15
clone_size: NA
v_call: TRBV5-1
cdr3_aa: CASSLGGFNQETQYF
cdr3_nt: TGCGCCAGCAGCTTGGGAGGGTTTAACCAAGAGACCCAGTACTTC

d_call: NA
j_call: TRBJ2-3
cdr3_length: 12
clone_size: few
v_call: TRBV29-1
cdr3_aa: CSAVSNADTQYF
cdr3_nt: TGCAGCGCCGTATCAAACGCAGATACGCAGTATTTT

d_call: NA
j_call: TRBJ2-7
cdr3_length: 15
clone_size: few
v_call: TRBV6-5
cdr3_aa: CASSPRPGLSYEQYF
cdr3_nt: TGTGCCAGCAGCCCCCGGCCCGGGCTTTCCTACGAGCAGTACTTC

d_call: TRBD1
j_call: TRBJ2-5
cdr3_length: 15
clone_size: NA
v_call: TRBV11-2
cdr3_aa: CASTLGAGGQETQYF
cdr3_nt: TGTGCCAGCACCCTGGGGGCAGGGGGCCAAGAGACCCAGTACTTC

d_call: NA
j_call: TRBJ1-5
cdr3_length: 13
clone_size: once
v_call: TRBV6-1
cdr3_aa: CASWTSGGQPQHF
cdr3_nt: TGTGCCAGCTGGACATCCGGGGGTCAGCCCCAGCATTTT

d_call: NA
j_call: TRBJ2-3
cdr3_length: 14
clone_size: NA
v_call: TRBV27
cdr3_aa: CASTLDYYTDTQYF
cdr3_nt: TGTGCCAGCACCTTAGACTACTACACAGATACGCAGTATTTT

d_call: TRBD1
j_call: TRBJ1-2
cdr3_length: 14
clone_size: NA
v_call: TRBV4-2
cdr3_aa: CASSQKDRVEGYTF
cdr3_nt: TGTGCCAGCAGCCAGAAAGACAGGGTTGAAGGCTACACCTTC

d_call: NA
j_call: TRBJ2-5
cdr3_length: 14
clone_size: NA
v_call: TRBV2
cdr3_aa: CASSEARQGETQYF
cdr3_nt: TGTGCCAGCAGTGAGGCGCGTCAGGGGGAGACCCAGTACTTC

d_call: NA
j_call: TRBJ2-1
cdr3_length: 13
clone_size: NA
v_call: TRBV4-1
cdr3_aa: CATRSISYNEQFF
cdr3_nt: TGCGCCACCCGCTCCATATCCTACAATGAGCAGTTCTTC

d_call: NA
j_call: TRBJ1-2
cdr3_length: 14
clone_size: NA
v_call: TRBV5-6
cdr3_aa: CASSLIRDYYGYTF
cdr3_nt: TGTGCCAGCAGCTTGATCAGGGACTACTATGGCTACACCTTC

d_call: TRBD2
j_call: TRBJ2-7
cdr3_length: 15
clone_size: NA
v_call: TRBV7-8
cdr3_aa: CASSQGLAGLLEQYF
cdr3_nt: TGTGCCAGCAGCCAGGGACTAGCGGGACTACTCGAGCAGTACTTC

d_call: TRBD1
j_call: TRBJ2-5
cdr3_length: 14
clone_size: NA
v_call: TRBV27
cdr3_aa: CASRTGPSVETQYF
cdr3_nt: TGTGCCAGCAGGACAGGGCCATCAGTGGAGACCCAGTACTTC

d_call: NA
j_call: TRBJ2-4
cdr3_length: 11
clone_size: NA
v_call: TRBV2
cdr3_aa: CASSSVDIQYF
cdr3_nt: TGTGCCAGCAGTTCTGTTGACATTCAGTACTTC

d_call: NA
j_call: TRBJ2-5
cdr3_length: 15
clone_size: few
v_call: TRBV28
cdr3_aa: CASSTFTNPVETQYF
cdr3_nt: TGTGCCAGCAGTACCTTCACGAATCCGGTTGAGACCCAGTACTTC

d_call: NA
j_call: TRBJ1-6
cdr3_length: 15
clone_size: NA
v_call: TRBV7-3
cdr3_aa: CASSFGQGFNSPLHF
cdr3_nt: TGTGCCAGCAGCTTCGGTCAGGGGTTTAATTCACCCCTCCACTTT

d_call: TRBD2
j_call: TRBJ2-1
cdr3_length: 15
clone_size: NA
v_call: TRBV3-1
cdr3_aa: CASSRRLAGKTEQFF
cdr3_nt: TGTGCCAGCAGCCGTCGACTAGCGGGGAAAACTGAGCAGTTCTTC

d_call: TRBD1
j_call: TRBJ2-6
cdr3_length: 21
clone_size: NA
v_call: TRBV6-5
cdr3_aa: CASSLVGTGDPSFSGANVLTF
cdr3_nt: TGTGCCAGCAGTTTAGTGGGGACAGGGGACCCATCCTTCTCTGGGGCCAACGTCCTGACTTTC

d_call: TRBD2
j_call: TRBJ2-6
cdr3_length: 17
clone_size: NA
v_call: TRBV7-9
cdr3_aa: CASSVLAGPSGANVLTF
cdr3_nt: TGTGCCAGCAGCGTGCTAGCGGGGCCCTCTGGGGCCAACGTCCTGACTTTC

d_call: NA
j_call: TRBJ1-2
cdr3_length: 12
clone_size: NA
v_call: TRBV10-3
cdr3_aa: CAIRDNRNGYTF
cdr3_nt: TGTGCCATCAGGGACAACAGGAATGGCTACACCTTC

d_call: NA
j_call: TRBJ2-1
cdr3_length: 12
clone_size: few
v_call: TRBV3-1
cdr3_aa: CASSPFSHEQFF
cdr3_nt: TGTGCCAGCAGCCCATTTTCTCATGAGCAGTTCTTC

d_call: NA
j_call: TRBJ2-3
cdr3_length: 13
clone_size: NA
v_call: TRBV2
cdr3_aa: CASSDVGADTQYF
cdr3_nt: TGTGCCAGCAGTGATGTCGGGGCAGATACGCAGTATTTT

d_call: TRBD2
j_call: TRBJ2-5
cdr3_length: 17
clone_size: NA
v_call: TRBV6-5
cdr3_aa: CASSYLQTSGGRETQYF
cdr3_nt: TGTGCCAGCAGTTACCTTCAGACTAGCGGGGGGCGAGAGACCCAGTACTTC

d_call: NA
j_call: TRBJ1-6
cdr3_length: 15
clone_size: NA
v_call: TRBV12-3/TRBV12-4
cdr3_aa: CASRGHRDGGSPLHF
cdr3_nt: TGTGCCAGCAGGGGACACAGGGACGGGGGGTCACCCCTCCACTTT

d_call: TRBD1
j_call: TRBJ2-7
cdr3_length: 15
clone_size: NA
v_call: TRBV9
cdr3_aa: CASSVTGAPRYEQYF
cdr3_nt: TGTGCCAGCAGCGTTACAGGGGCCCCCCGCTACGAGCAGTACTTC

d_call: NA
j_call: TRBJ1-2
cdr3_length: 12
clone_size: few
v_call: TRBV6-1
cdr3_aa: CASSGSSYGYTF
cdr3_nt: TGTGCCAGCAGTGGTAGTAGCTATGGCTACACCTTC

d_call: NA
j_call: TRBJ1-4
cdr3_length: 14
clone_size: once
v_call: TRBV15
cdr3_aa: CATSRENIWGELFF
cdr3_nt: TGTGCCACCAGCAGAGAAAATATTTGGGGGGAACTGTTTTTT

d_call: NA
j_call: TRBJ1-1
cdr3_length: 13
clone_size: NA
v_call: TRBV12-3/TRBV12-4
cdr3_aa: CASSLRQHTKAFF
cdr3_nt: TGTGCCAGCAGTTTACGTCAGCACACTAAAGCTTTCTTT

d_call: TRBD2
j_call: TRBJ2-1
cdr3_length: 17
clone_size: NA
v_call: TRBV29-1
cdr3_aa: CSVGTRRSGRAVNEQFF
cdr3_nt: TGCAGCGTTGGGACCCGAAGGAGCGGGAGGGCGGTAAATGAGCAGTTCTTC

d_call: NA
j_call: TRBJ1-2
cdr3_length: 11
clone_size: few
v_call: TRBV29-1
cdr3_aa: CSTDRQNGYTF
cdr3_nt: TGCAGCACGGACAGACAAAATGGCTACACCTTC

d_call: NA
j_call: TRBJ1-1
cdr3_length: 12
clone_size: NA
v_call: TRBV5-4
cdr3_aa: CASSTTGFEAFF
cdr3_nt: TGTGCCAGCAGCACGACGGGATTTGAAGCTTTCTTT

d_call: NA
j_call: TRBJ1-5
cdr3_length: 14
clone_size: NA
v_call: TRBV29-1
cdr3_aa: CSVQRGGRNQPQHF
cdr3_nt: TGCAGCGTCCAACGGGGGGGGCGGAATCAGCCCCAGCATTTT

d_call: NA
j_call: TRBJ1-2
cdr3_length: 17
clone_size: NA
v_call: TRBV10-3
cdr3_aa: CAISKNPRDVSNYGYTF
cdr3_nt: TGTGCCATCAGTAAAAACCCAAGGGACGTTTCTAACTATGGCTACACCTTC

d_call: TRBD1
j_call: TRBJ2-7
cdr3_length: 15
clone_size: NA
v_call: TRBV5-1
cdr3_aa: CASSWDRSGSYEQYF
cdr3_nt: TGCGCCAGCAGCTGGGACAGATCCGGCTCCTACGAGCAGTACTTC

d_call: TRBD2
j_call: TRBJ2-3
cdr3_length: 16
clone_size: NA
v_call: TRBV14
cdr3_aa: CASSSSLAASTDTQYF
cdr3_nt: TGTGCCAGCAGCAGTTCCCTAGCGGCTAGCACAGATACGCAGTATTTT

d_call: TRBD1
j_call: TRBJ1-2
cdr3_length: 15
clone_size: few
v_call: TRBV4-2
cdr3_aa: CASSQERDRDYGYTF
cdr3_nt: TGTGCCAGCAGCCAAGAAAGGGACAGGGACTATGGCTACACCTTC

d_call: TRBD2
j_call: TRBJ2-2
cdr3_length: 17
clone_size: NA
v_call: TRBV5-1
cdr3_aa: CASSLLALAGGTGELFF
cdr3_nt: TGCGCCAGCAGCTTGTTAGCACTAGCGGGGGGCACCGGGGAGCTGTTTTTT